These 9 T cell receptor beta chains were all obtained from the same sample, sequenced in a study of T cell repertoires in cytomegalovirus infection. Their recognized antigens are unknown. MiXCR, applied by TCRdb to the reads, yields one record per CDR3 protein. The table includes 450,000 to 550,000 distinct CDR3 sequences, 40% to 50% detected once. The material was cultured PBMCs, obtained from culture after CMV antigen stimulation. These receptors were collected from a human donor in good health (CMV status not recorded). Some clones in this sample may be carry-over from other donors' samples.

The gene calls are TRBV12-3 or TRBV12-4 and TRBJ2-1, with 9 bases aligning to TRBD2. This CDR3 has 13 amino acids. Trimming removed 6 bases from V and 11 bases from J; junction bases left unmatched: 8. The CDR3 reads CASSPGTSLKQFF. The DNA of the CDR3 is TGTGCCAGCAGCCCTGGGACTAGCTTAAAGCAGTTCTTC.

This clonotype came up many times. The CDR3 sequence: CASSPRAGVFSLHF. The CDR3 nucleotides are TGTGCCAGCAGCCCCCGGGCCGGGGTTTTTTCCCTCCACTTT. The chain couples TRBV7-2 to TRBJ1-6, with D hard to call. The CDR3 consists of 14 residues. The germline V gene has CDR1 SGHTA and CDR2 FQGNSA. With 5 bases removed from V and 14 bases from J, the gap between germline ends came to 19 bases.

The rearrangement joins TRBV27 to TRBJ2-3; D unclear. This CDR3 is 14 amino acids long. Germline loops: CDR1 MNHEY, CDR2 SMNVEV (reference sequence). Trimming took 2 bases from V and 3 from J, leaving 9 bases between them. CDR3 nucleotides: TGTGCCAGCAGTTTAAGAGCTGAGACAGATACGCAGTATTTT. This gives the protein CASSLRAETDTQYF.

This clonotype was found a few times. CDR3 loop: CASSLFVLQQGKKANYGYTF. Written as DNA, the CDR3 is TGTGCCAGCAGCTTATTTGTTCTACAACAGGGCAAAAAGGCTAACTATGGCTACACCTTC. This chain links TRBV7-8 with TRBJ1-2, with D tentatively TRBD1 (6 bases). Germline CDR1 SGHVS, CDR2 FQNEAQ. The CDR3 loop spans 20 amino acids. V lost 2 bases and J lost 0, with 25 bases in between.

Notes on this clonotype: The junction does not match germline at one end; this may be a read error. The rearrangement links TRBV20-1 to TRBJ1-1, with 7 bases that match TRBD1. This CDR3 is built from 13 residues. CDR1 is DFQATT, CDR2 SNEGSKA, per germline (reference sequence). The DNA of the CDR3 is TGCAGTGCTAATCCCCGACAGGGAGTAAGCTTGGTCTTT. Translation: CSANPRQGVSLVF.

J is TRBJ2-5 and V is TRBV7-8; 7 bases match TRBD1. Germline V gene lookup returns CDR1 SGHVS and CDR2 FQNEAQ. The CDR3 covers 15 residues. V lost 5 bases, J lost 2 bases, and 8 bases stayed unmatched. CDR3 in DNA: TGTGCCAGCAGCGTGGACAGGCTGGTTCAAGAGACCCAGTACTTC. Its translation: CASSVDRLVQETQYF.

This clonotype appeared many times. This chain connects TRBV7-8 to TRBJ2-2; 10 bases agree with TRBD2. CDR1 SGHVS and CDR2 FQNEAQ come from the germline V gene. Trimming removed 6 bases from V and 7 bases from J; junction bases left unmatched: 8. CDR3 length equals 15 residues. The CDR3 spells CASRPSGSRIGELFF. CDR3 bases: TGTGCCAGCAGGCCTAGCGGGAGTCGGATCGGGGAGCTGTTTTTT.

The rearrangement links TRBV6-1 to TRBJ2-5, with D uncertain. The V and J ends lost 6 bases and 1 base respectively, with 12 bases between them. Per germline, CDR1 MNHNS and CDR2 SASEGT. CDR3 length: 14 residues. The CDR3 DNA follows: TGTGCCAGCAGGGCCCCGGACGTCCAAGAGACCCAGTACTTC. Its translation: CASRAPDVQETQYF.

This clonotype came up a few times. The chain is built from TRBV4-1 and TRBJ1-2, with D possibly being TRBD1 (5 bases). Germline-derived CDR1 and CDR2 are MGHRA and YSYEKL. Trimming left V 1 base short and J 2 bases short, with 11 bases between. This CDR3 is built from 15 residues. The CDR3 DNA is TGCGCCAGCAGCCAAGTAAAGGGGACCAACTATGGCTACACCTTC. It translates to CASSQVKGTNYGYTF.